This TCR beta chain was sequenced during a study of cytomegalovirus exposure and HLA in healthy donors. Study overall: Around 180 million T cells yielded 117 million unique TCR beta sequences in earlier analysis. Whole-study results and caveats: Clonal expansion was found to be greater in HLA-associated TCR beta chains than in equally common others in a later analysis. In an earlier analysis, productive rearrangement rates for most beta V segments clustered near 87% or 30%. When analyzed later, a missense DCLRE1C variant was found to be linked to TCR beta V- and J-gene trimming.

A remark on this clone: Its antigen remains unknown.

Primers for the PCR totalled 60 Vbeta and 13 Jbeta. The method was immunoSEQ multiplex PCR; TCRdb's version includes in-frame clones alone and lacks a portion of them. The sample comprises about 210,000 clones, about 80% of which are singletons, and 1.5% to 2% rests with the top ten. With V trimmed by 5 bases and J by 4 bases, 12 bases remained unmatched. Per germline, CDR1 SEHNR and CDR2 FQNEAQ (reference sequence). This CDR3 comprises 16 residues. The source material was PBMCs. The chain employs TRBV7-9 and TRBJ2-7; TRBD1 aligns across 9 bases. This clonotype was obtained from a male donor in good health and CMV-seronegative. The CDR3 reads CASSHRVGTGPYEQYF. CDR3 nucleotide sequence: TGTGCCAGCAGCCATAGAGTTGGGACAGGGCCTTACGAGCAGTACTTC.